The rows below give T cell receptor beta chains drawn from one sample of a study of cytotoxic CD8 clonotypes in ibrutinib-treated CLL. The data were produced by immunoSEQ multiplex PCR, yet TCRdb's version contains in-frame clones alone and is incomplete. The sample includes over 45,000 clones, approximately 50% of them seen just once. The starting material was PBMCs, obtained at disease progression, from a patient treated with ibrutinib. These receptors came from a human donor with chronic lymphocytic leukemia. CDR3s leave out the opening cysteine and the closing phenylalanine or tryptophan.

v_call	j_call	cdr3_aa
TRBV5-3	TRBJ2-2	ASSFYTGELF
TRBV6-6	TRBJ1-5	ASSYSTTGDQPQH
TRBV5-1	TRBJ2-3	ASTQGGRAITDTQY
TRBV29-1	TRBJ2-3	SHSGQGAGAQY
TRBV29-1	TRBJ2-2	SVGYTGELF
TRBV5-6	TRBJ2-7	ASSLARGQGYEQY
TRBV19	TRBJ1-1	ASGQGVLNTEAF
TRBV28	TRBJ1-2	ASSLDGIYGYT
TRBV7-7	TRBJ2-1	ASSLALGDNEQF
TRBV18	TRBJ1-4	ASSPGTGRPNEKLF
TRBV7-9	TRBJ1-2	ASSPTGSLFYGYT
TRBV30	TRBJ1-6	AWKAGGSPLH
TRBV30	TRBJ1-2	AWSVPGARVYGYT
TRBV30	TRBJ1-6	AWNVGNHNSPLH
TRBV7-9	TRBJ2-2	ASRSGANTGELF
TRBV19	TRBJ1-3	ASTTLGTGASGNTIY
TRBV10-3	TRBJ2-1	AISERGDNEQF
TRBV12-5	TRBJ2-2	ASGWGSGNTGELF
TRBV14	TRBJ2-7	ASSHRFYDEQY
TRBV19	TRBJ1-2	ASWTGRTYGYT
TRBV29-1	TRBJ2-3	SVRDRPESTDTQY
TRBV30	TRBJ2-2	AWSVQGFTGELF
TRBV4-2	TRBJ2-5	ASSQVLGQGRETQY
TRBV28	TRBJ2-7	ASSAGLAGTLAY
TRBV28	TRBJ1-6	ASSFPGAKANSPLH
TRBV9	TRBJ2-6	ASTSLGAGANVLT
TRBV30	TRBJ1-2	AWFDLAAY
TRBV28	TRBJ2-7	ASSFIRIPYEQY
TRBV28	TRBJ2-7	ASSLNGGGEQY
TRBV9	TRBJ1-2	ASSVGTGGYGYT
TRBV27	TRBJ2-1	ASSPTVTSGRLNEQF
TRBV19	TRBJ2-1	ASSRGEGTSYNEQF
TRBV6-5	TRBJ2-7	ASSMGGSSYEQY
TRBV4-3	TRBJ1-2	ASSQAPQALNYGYT
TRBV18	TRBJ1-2	ASSPGRVQPYGYT
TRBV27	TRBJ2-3	ASSRGTVTDTQY
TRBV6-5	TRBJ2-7	ASSRQQWSSYEQY
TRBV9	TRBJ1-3	ASSVLAAPSISGNTIY
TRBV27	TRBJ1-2	ASSLKGQGVDSNYGYT
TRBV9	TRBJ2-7	ASSVAPGLAYEQY
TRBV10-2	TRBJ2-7	ASSGPGTVVYEQY
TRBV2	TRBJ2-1	ASRASSARYNEQF
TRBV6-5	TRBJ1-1	ASSYSGQERGTEAF
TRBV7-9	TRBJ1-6	ASSLVAANSPLH
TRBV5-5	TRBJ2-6	ASSPLGSSNVLT
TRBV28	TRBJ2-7	ASSYEIRTSGSREQY
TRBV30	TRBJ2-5	AWSVNQETQY
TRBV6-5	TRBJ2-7	ASSSSLSEQY
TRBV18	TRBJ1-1	ASSPLDSTEAF
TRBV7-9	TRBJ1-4	ASSPGTGNRAEKLF
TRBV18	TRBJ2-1	ASSPTSGSYNEQF
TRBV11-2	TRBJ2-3	ASSPGGGTQY
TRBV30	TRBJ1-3	AWSFRQSSGNTIY
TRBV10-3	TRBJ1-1	AISDDRQTNTEAF
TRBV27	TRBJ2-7	ASSSPQGGIYEQY
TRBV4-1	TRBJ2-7	ASSQDSLAGVYEQY
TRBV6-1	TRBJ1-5	ASSVGPGPQH
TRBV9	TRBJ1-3	ASSVSGFTQNTIY
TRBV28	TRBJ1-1	ASIHRSQAF